This T cell receptor (beta chain) stems from a study of blood T cell repertoires in COVID-19. In the study overall: Nucleic acid was either cDNA or gDNA, and it came from T cells, B-cell-depleted T cells, or PBMCs.

V lost 0 bases to trimming and J lost 2 bases, with 10 bases between them. Germline V gene data show CDR1 as GTSNPN and CDR2 as SVGIG (reference sequence). The CDR3 runs to 14 residues. The age range of participants was about 18 to 100 years, with residence in about two dozen US areas. Participants reported their clinical history, and cohort assignment relied on those reports. Clones were sequenced by immunoSEQ multiplex PCR, and TCRdb holds only the in-frame ones, with some missing. The data show around 310,000 clones, around 92% seen once. Specimen: PBMCs or T cells enriched from blood (not recorded which). This receptor was identified in a woman aged 25 to 39 who had recovered from COVID-19. The genes are TRBV30 and TRBJ1-2; unclear D gene. The CDR3 DNA sequence: TGTGCCTGGAGTGTAGCAGGACTAAACTATGGCTACACCTTC. Protein product: CAWSVAGLNYGYTF.